These 18 T cell receptor beta chains share one sample of origin, sequenced in a study of T cells in Graves' hyperthyroidism and ophthalmopathy. Amplification targeted TCR beta CDR3 regions from RNA transcripts. Primed by the HTBI set, a first-round RT-PCR was run on the TCR CDR3. Each CDR3 protein gets one entry after TCRdb re-called the multiplex PCR reads with MiXCR. The sample has under 450,000 distinct CDR3 sequences; about 18% are singletons. Sequenced sample: blood. These TCRs come from a woman in her 30s with Graves' hyperthyroidism that later progressed to Graves' ophthalmopathy.

In this sample, this clonotype turned up many times. This chain joins TRBV27 and TRBJ1-1, with a possible D match to TRBD1 (5 bases). The CDR3 is made up of 14 amino acids. The germline gives CDR1 MNHEY, CDR2 SMNVEV (reference sequence). Trimming shortened V by 1 base and J by 4 bases, and 10 bases separated the two germline ends. The CDR3 coding sequence is TGTGCCAGCAGTTTATGGGGAGGGGCCACTGAAGCTTTCTTT. Translation: CASSLWGGATEAFF.

This clonotype was counted only a few times. V is TRBV4-1 and J is TRBJ2-3, with D perhaps TRBD1 or TRBD2 (5 bases each). The CDR3 spans 14 residues. Germline assignment: CDR1 MGHRA and CDR2 YSYEKL. V lost 3 bases to trimming and J lost 5 bases, with 12 bases between them. The CDR3 DNA reads as TGCGCCAGCAGCCAGAGAGGGGCTGTAGATACGCAGTATTTT. Translating it yields CASSQRGAVDTQYF.

The chain has TRBV29-1 and TRBJ2-7; 7 positions match TRBD2. From germline, CDR1 is SQVTM and CDR2 ANQGSEA. V was pared by 4 bases and J by 2 bases, with 5 bases of the junction left unmatched. This CDR3 spans 13 amino acids. The CDR3 DNA reads TGCAGCGTTGGGGCTAGCGGTACCTACGAGCAGTACTTC. Encoded protein: CSVGASGTYEQYF.

In its sample, this clonotype was seen many times. V is TRBV10-3 and J is TRBJ2-5; 11 bases match TRBD2. CDR1 and CDR2 from the germline V gene are ENHRY and SYGVKD. This CDR3 is 15 amino acids long. V shed 4 bases and J 5 bases; nucleotides not matched to a gene: 6. The CDR3: CAISVGSGGAETQYF. The DNA for the CDR3 is TGTGCCATCAGTGTCGGTAGCGGGGGGGCTGAGACCCAGTACTTC.

In its sample, this clonotype was seen a few times. The CDR3 is CASSTRQGEAFF. Written as DNA, the CDR3 is TGCGCCAGCAGCACCCGACAGGGTGAAGCTTTCTTT. The rearrangement links TRBV5-1 to TRBJ1-1; 7 nucleotides align to TRBD1. This CDR3 has 12 residues. Germline CDR1 and CDR2: SGHRS and YFSETQ. Unmatched junction bases numbered 4, after V lost 4 bases and J lost 7 bases.

The table lists this clonotype with many counts. The chain carries TRBV28 and TRBJ2-1; possible D gene TRBD2, 6 bases. The V and J ends lost 8 bases and 6 bases respectively, with 14 bases between them. Germline V gene lookup returns CDR1 MDHEN and CDR2 SYDVKM. This CDR3 comprises 13 residues. DNA of the CDR3: TGTGCCAGCTGGCACGGAGGGTCCAATGAGCAGTTCTTC. Protein sequence: CASWHGGSNEQFF. The entire variable domain, with the rest obtained from reference TRBV28 and TRBJ2-1, is as follows: DVKVTQSSRYLVKRTGEKVFLECVQDMDHENMFWYRQDPGLGLRLIYFSYDVKMKEKGDIPEGYSVSREKKERFSLILESASTNQTSMYLCASWHGGSNEQFFGPGTRLTVL.

V and J are TRBV20-1 and TRBJ2-2; 9 bases agree with TRBD1. The CDR3 is 15 residues long. In germline, CDR1 is DFQATT, CDR2 SNEGSKA (reference sequence). With V trimmed by 4 bases and J by 7 bases, 10 bases remained unmatched. As DNA, the CDR3 is TGCAGTGCTACCCGGGACAGGGTTTTGTTCGGGGAGCTGTTTTTT. It translates to CSATRDRVLFGELFF.

There are many counts of this clonotype. The rearrangement links TRBV28 to TRBJ2-7, with unresolved D. Germline-derived CDR1 and CDR2 are MDHEN and SYDVKM. This CDR3 has 13 residues. The V and J ends lost 4 bases and 7 bases respectively, with 14 bases between them. The CDR3 reads CASSSPAREEQYF. CDR3 bases: TGTGCCAGCAGTTCCCCCGCCCGAGAAGAGCAGTACTTC.

There are many counts of this clonotype. The J gene is TRBJ1-1, the V gene TRBV5-1, with D uncertain. The length of the CDR3 is 14 residues. The V gene's germline CDR1 is SGHRS and CDR2 YFSETQ. Trimming took off 0 bases at V and 0 bases at J, with 6 bases between the two ends. CDR3 protein: CASSLVFMNTEAFF. DNA for the CDR3: TGCGCCAGCAGCTTGGTATTTATGAACACTGAAGCTTTCTTT.

This clonotype was seen repeatedly, ten times or more. The rearrangement links TRBV27 to TRBJ2-5, with TRBD2 matching over 8 bases. V dropped 6 bases and J dropped 0; count of bases not matched to a gene: 3. CDR1 is MNHEY, CDR2 SMNVEV, per germline (reference sequence). This CDR3 has 14 amino acids. The CDR3 spells CASSWGLDQETQYF. The CDR3 nucleotides read TGTGCCAGCAGCTGGGGACTAGACCAAGAGACCCAGTACTTC.

In this sample, this clonotype turned up many times. CDR3: CASSLRDSASVLHF. The CDR3 nucleotides are TGTGCCAGCAGCCTACGGGACAGTGCGTCGGTCCTCCACTTT. The chain has TRBV7-2 and TRBJ1-6, with TRBD1 matching 7 bases. V gave up 5 bases and J gave up 15 bases; unmatched junction bases: 13. The length of the CDR3 is 14 residues. In germline, CDR1 is SGHTA, CDR2 FQGNSA.

J is TRBJ1-1 and V is TRBV4-1; D is possibly TRBD1 (6 bases). The CDR3 spans 13 residues. Trimming left V 5 bases short and J 5 bases short, with 12 bases between. Germline lookup yields CDR1 MGHRA and CDR2 YSYEKL. The CDR3 sequence is CASSEIQGTEAFF. The DNA of the CDR3 is TGCGCCAGCAGCGAGATACAGGGAACTGAAGCTTTCTTT.

This clonotype was counted a few times. The V gene is TRBV7-2, the J gene TRBJ1-2; D is undetermined. Per germline, CDR1 SGHTA and CDR2 FQGNSA. This CDR3 has 15 residues. V was trimmed by 5 bases and J by 4 bases, leaving 17 bases between them. The CDR3 sequence: CASSPVGQDFYGYTF. DNA of the CDR3: TGTGCCAGCAGCCCCGTTGGGCAGGACTTCTATGGCTACACCTTC.

Notes on this clonotype: This could be a read error, since a much larger clone is one nucleotide away. This CDR3 reads CASSEARGGTRETQHF. CDR3 DNA: TGTGCCAGCAGTGAAGCTCGGGGAGGGACGCGCGAGACCCAGCACTTC. J is TRBJ2-5 and V is TRBV6-1, with 7 bases lining up with TRBD2. Germline CDR1 reads MNHNS; CDR2 reads SASEGT. CDR3 size: 16 residues.

The sample holds many counts of this clonotype. The chain carries TRBV6-5 and TRBJ2-7; D uncertain. CDR3 size: 15 residues. Trimming shortened V by 2 bases and J by 2 bases, and 13 bases separated the two germline ends. The germline CDR1 and CDR2 sequences are MNHEY and SVGAGI. CDR3 nucleotide sequence: TGTGCCAGCAGTTACGCGCGTGGATTAACCTACGAGCAGTACTTC. Translated, it gives CASSYARGLTYEQYF.

This clonotype was counted between two and nine times. This chain connects TRBV7-2 to TRBJ1-6; D not resolved. Trimming took 5 bases from V and 0 from J, leaving 14 bases between them. Germline loops: CDR1 SGHTA, CDR2 FQGNSA. The CDR3 loop spans 17 amino acids. Here the CDR3 DNA reads TGTGCCAGCAGCCGACCGCCTGAGAGCTCCTATAATTCACCCCTCCACTTT. Translation gives CASSRPPESSYNSPLHF.

This clonotype was seen a handful of times. This chain connects TRBV10-3 to TRBJ1-2, with 7 nucleotides matching TRBD1. J gave up 5 bases and V 2 bases, and 2 bases lay outside the gene matches. CDR1 and CDR2 (germline): ENHRY, SYGVKD. The CDR3 extends over 13 amino acids. Written as DNA, the CDR3 is TGTGCCATCAGTGAGAGGGACAGATATGGCTACACCTTC. Translation gives CAISERDRYGYTF.

This chain uses TRBV24-1 with TRBJ1-1, with D possibly matching TRBD1 (5 bases). Trimming cost V 5 bases and J 6 bases, with 12 bases left between them. The CDR3 covers 13 residues. CDR1 is KGHDR, CDR2 SFDVKD, per germline. This chain's CDR3 is CATSAQWGSEAFF. Written as DNA, the CDR3 is TGTGCCACCAGTGCCCAATGGGGGTCTGAAGCTTTCTTT.